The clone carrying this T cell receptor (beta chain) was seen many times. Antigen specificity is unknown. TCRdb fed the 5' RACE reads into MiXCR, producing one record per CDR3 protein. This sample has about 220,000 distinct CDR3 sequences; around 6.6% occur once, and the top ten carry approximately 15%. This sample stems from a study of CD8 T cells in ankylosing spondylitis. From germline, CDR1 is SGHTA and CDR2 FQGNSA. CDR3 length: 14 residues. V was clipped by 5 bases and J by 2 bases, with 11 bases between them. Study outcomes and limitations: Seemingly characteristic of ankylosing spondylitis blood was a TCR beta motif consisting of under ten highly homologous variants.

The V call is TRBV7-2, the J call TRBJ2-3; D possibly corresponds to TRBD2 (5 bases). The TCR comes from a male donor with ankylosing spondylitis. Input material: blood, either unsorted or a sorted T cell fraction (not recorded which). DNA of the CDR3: TGTGCCAGCAGCCGCCCCGGGGTCACAGATACGCAGTATTTT. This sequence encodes CASSRPGVTDTQYF.